This T cell receptor (beta chain) was recovered during a study of PD-1 blockade in classical Hodgkin lymphoma. Whole-study results and caveats: A significant rise in TCR diversity by C4D1 was seen for CD4+ but not CD8+ cells. Baseline TCR diversity was reportedly lower in newly diagnosed patients than in healthy donors. It was reported as lower still in relapsed/refractory patients. Complete responders' diversity at baseline resembled that of newly diagnosed patients.

CDR1 and CDR2 from the germline V gene are SGHRS and YFSETQ. The V gene lost 1 base and the J gene lost 0 bases, with 8 bases spanning the gap. The CDR3 totals 15 residues. Assay used: immunoSEQ multiplex PCR; TCRdb lists only in-frame clones, some missing. The repertoire holds around 92,000 clones, with over 80% as singletons. As regards this clone: What it recognizes is unknown.

Specified time point: cycle 4 day 1 (C4D1), after six to seven weeks of nivolumab. Each of the patients experienced relapse following autologous stem cell transplantation, and their brentuximab vedotin exposure differed. Material: peripheral blood mononuclear cells (PBMCs), obtained before the fourth cycle of nivolumab. The chain recombines TRBV5-1 with TRBJ2-1, with D uncertain. The sequence came from a human donor with classical Hodgkin lymphoma. CDR3 DNA sequence: TGCGCCAGCAGCTTGACAGATAGCTCCTACAATGAGCAGTTCTTC. Its protein product is CASSLTDSSYNEQFF. The full variable domain, its missing parts supplied by reference TRBV5-1 and TRBJ2-1, is KAGVTQTPRYLIKTRGQQVTLSCSPISGHRSVSWYQQTPGQGLQFLFEYFSETQRNKGNFPGRFSGRQFSNSRSEMNVSTLELGDSALYLCASSLTDSSYNEQFFGPGTRLTVL.